A single T cell receptor (beta chain) is shown here with its context. Antigen: not known. The data stem from a study of T cells in Graves' hyperthyroidism and ophthalmopathy. Study-wide results and caveats: Clonotypes that were expanded in thyroid above 0.001 mostly appeared in blood too.

Amplification of TCR beta CDR3 regions used RNA as the template. The primer set for the first-round RT-PCR of the TCR CDR3 was HTBI. A single record per CDR3 protein comes from TCRdb applying MiXCR to the multiplex PCR reads. The sample carries 550,000 to 700,000 distinct CDR3 sequences, just over 45% recorded once. CDR3 length: 14 amino acids. Deletions cut 9 bases from V and 4 bases from J, with 17 bases between. Germline lookup yields CDR1 KGHDR and CDR2 SFDVKD. The chain carries TRBV24-1 and TRBJ1-2, with D possibly TRBD1 on 6 matching bases. Sequenced input: peripheral blood or thyroid tissue (not recorded which). The receptor was derived from an adult woman with Graves' disease, either hyperthyroidism or ophthalmopathy (not recorded which). Written as DNA, the CDR3 is TGTGCCACCCGCGACTCCGGGACAAGCTATGGCTACACCTTC. Its translation: CATRDSGTSYGYTF.